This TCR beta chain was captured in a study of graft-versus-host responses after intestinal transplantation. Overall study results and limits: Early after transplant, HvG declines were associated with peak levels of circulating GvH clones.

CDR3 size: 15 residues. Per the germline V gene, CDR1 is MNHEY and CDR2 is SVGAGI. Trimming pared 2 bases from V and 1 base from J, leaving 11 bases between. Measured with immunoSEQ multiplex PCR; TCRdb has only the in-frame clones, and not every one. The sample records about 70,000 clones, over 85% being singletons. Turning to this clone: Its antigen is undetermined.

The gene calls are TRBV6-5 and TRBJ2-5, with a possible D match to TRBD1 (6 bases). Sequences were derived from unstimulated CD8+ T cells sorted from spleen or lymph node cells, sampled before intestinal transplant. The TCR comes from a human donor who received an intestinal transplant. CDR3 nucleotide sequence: TGTGCCAGCAGTTACGGAGGACAGCCCCAAGAGACCCAGTACTTC. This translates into CASSYGGQPQETQYF.